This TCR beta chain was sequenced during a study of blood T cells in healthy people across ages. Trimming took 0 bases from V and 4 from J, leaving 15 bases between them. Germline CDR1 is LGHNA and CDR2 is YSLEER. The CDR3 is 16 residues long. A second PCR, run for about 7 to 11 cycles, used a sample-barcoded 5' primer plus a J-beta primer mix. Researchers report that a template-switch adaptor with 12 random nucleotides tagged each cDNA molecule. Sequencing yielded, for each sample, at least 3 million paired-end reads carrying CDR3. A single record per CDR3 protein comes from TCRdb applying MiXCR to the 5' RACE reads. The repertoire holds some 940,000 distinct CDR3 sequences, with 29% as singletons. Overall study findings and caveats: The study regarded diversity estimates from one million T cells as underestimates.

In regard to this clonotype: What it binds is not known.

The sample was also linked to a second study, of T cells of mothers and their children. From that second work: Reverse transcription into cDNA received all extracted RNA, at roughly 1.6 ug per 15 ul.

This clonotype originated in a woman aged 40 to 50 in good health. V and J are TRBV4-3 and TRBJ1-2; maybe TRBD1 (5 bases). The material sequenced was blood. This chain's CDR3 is CASSQDGGTILYGYTF. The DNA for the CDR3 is TGCGCCAGCAGCCAAGATGGGGGGACCATTCTCTATGGCTACACCTTC.